Listed below are T cell receptor beta chains from one sample, sequenced in a study of blood T cell repertoires in COVID-19. The protocol was immunoSEQ multiplex PCR, while the TCRdb copy is restricted to in-frame clones and leaves out a portion. The sample has about 280,000 clones, roughly 85% seen once; the top ten hold approximately 5%. The sequenced material came from PBMCs or T cells enriched from blood (not recorded which). The receptors here all came from a man aged 40-50 years who had been exposed to COVID-19. CDR3s leave out the opening cysteine and the closing phenylalanine or tryptophan. Each record gives: CDR3 protein, V gene, J gene.

ASSVDRDTEAF,TRBV9,TRBJ1-1
AISESFNYGYT,TRBV10-3,TRBJ1-2
ASSGGDSTYT,TRBV21-1,TRBJ1-2
ASSRQGGGDQPQH,TRBV18,TRBJ1-5
ASSLAETGGQETQY,TRBV5-1,TRBJ2-5
ASRPGVGLAGGPPYEQY,TRBV7-2,TRBJ2-7
ASMGGINSPLH,TRBV12-3/TRBV12-4,TRBJ1-6
ASIGGRTEAF,TRBV6-6,TRBJ1-1
ASSLRLAGSSEQY,TRBV5-1,TRBJ2-7
ASSYPGHYEQY,TRBV6-5,TRBJ2-7
ASSLIGGNTEAF,TRBV5-4,TRBJ1-1
ASSYSGSGGETQY,TRBV6-5,TRBJ2-5
SVQIRGYEQY,TRBV29-1,TRBJ2-7
AASRGLMNTEAF,TRBV30,TRBJ1-1
ASSLLDSNYGYT,TRBV5-1,TRBJ1-2
ASSQGGGLDEKLF,TRBV3-1/TRBV3-2,TRBJ1-4
ASSFQRSGSMTYEQY,TRBV7-3,TRBJ2-7
ASSLTGGNTDTQY,TRBV5-1,TRBJ2-3
ASSPGGQGVAGELF,TRBV11-3,TRBJ2-2
ASSAGTGEGETQY,TRBV10-1,TRBJ2-5
ASSIVGGMRTEAF,TRBV19,TRBJ1-1
ASSVTGGNEKLF,TRBV9,TRBJ1-4
ASRFDSSRNQPQH,TRBV2,TRBJ1-5
ASRSLDTQY,TRBV6-5,TRBJ2-3
ASSQGVGTEAF,TRBV5-1,TRBJ1-1
ASSYYLPTGIGNQPQH,TRBV6-2/TRBV6-3,TRBJ1-5
ASTRGLAALGNEQF,TRBV7-6,TRBJ2-1
ASSPGRGGPSDNEQF,TRBV18,TRBJ2-1
ASSFGQGSDSPLH,TRBV5-1,TRBJ1-6
SARETSAI,TRBV20-1,TRBJ2-1
AISGSSGIKGGRQF,TRBV10-3,TRBJ2-1
ASSPQLDNEQF,TRBV18,TRBJ2-1
ASSLRGGNQPQH,TRBV27,TRBJ1-5
ASSPYRDSEGDEQY,TRBV7-9,TRBJ2-7
ASSGSDRRYNEQF,TRBV11-2,TRBJ2-1
AWRRSYDQPQH,TRBV30,TRBJ1-5
ATSRGSGRFPDTQY,TRBV15,TRBJ2-3
ASRFRREGLYPGELF,TRBV7-8,TRBJ2-2
ATSRDSTPAF,TRBV15,TRBJ1-1
ASSSHPGLALYEQY,TRBV7-2,TRBJ2-7
AWSVSTRTGLYNEQF,TRBV30,TRBJ2-1
ASRAAGSRVQPQH,TRBV2,TRBJ1-5
ATSRVGWQGYDTIY,TRBV15,TRBJ1-3
ATSRDVGQANEKLF,TRBV15,TRBJ1-4
SATVGRGAF,TRBV20-1,TRBJ1-1
ASRESGNTIY,TRBV10-2,TRBJ1-3
ASSAPGRPRSYEQY,TRBV5-4,TRBJ2-7
ASSLAAAGLAGFDEQF,TRBV7-2,TRBJ2-1
ATSRAGGYNEQF,TRBV15,TRBJ2-1
ASSSELGQTPEQY,TRBV7-9,TRBJ2-7
ASSPWVSGSPQETQY,TRBV27,TRBJ2-5
ATSDDRTGAGYT,TRBV24-1,TRBJ1-2
ASGLVGGDFYEQY,TRBV12-5,TRBJ2-7